This TCR beta chain comes out of a study of human T cells and chemical hapten exposure. The time point denotes: pre-sensitization, week 0. Treatment specified: therapeutic diphenylcyclopropenone sensitization with weekly scalp DPC. TCRdb fed the RACE reads into MiXCR, producing one record per CDR3 protein. The repertoire includes about 180,000 distinct CDR3 sequences, about 31% of them detected once, and 2.5% to 3.5% sits in the top ten. The CDR3 contains 12 residues. V was cut by 5 bases and J by 6 bases, with 8 bases left in between. The germline V gene encodes CDR1 SEHNR and CDR2 FQNEAQ (reference sequence).

The source was whole blood, collected in connection with sensitization to the hapten diphenylcyclopropenone (DPC). The TCR was taken from a woman between 25 and 40 years old with alopecia areata. Some clones in this sample may be carry-over from other donors' samples. J is TRBJ1-5 and V is TRBV7-9; D not certain. The CDR3 DNA sequence: TGTGCCAGCAGCCCCGGGCCTCAGCCCCAGCATTTT. As protein: CASSPGPQPQHF.